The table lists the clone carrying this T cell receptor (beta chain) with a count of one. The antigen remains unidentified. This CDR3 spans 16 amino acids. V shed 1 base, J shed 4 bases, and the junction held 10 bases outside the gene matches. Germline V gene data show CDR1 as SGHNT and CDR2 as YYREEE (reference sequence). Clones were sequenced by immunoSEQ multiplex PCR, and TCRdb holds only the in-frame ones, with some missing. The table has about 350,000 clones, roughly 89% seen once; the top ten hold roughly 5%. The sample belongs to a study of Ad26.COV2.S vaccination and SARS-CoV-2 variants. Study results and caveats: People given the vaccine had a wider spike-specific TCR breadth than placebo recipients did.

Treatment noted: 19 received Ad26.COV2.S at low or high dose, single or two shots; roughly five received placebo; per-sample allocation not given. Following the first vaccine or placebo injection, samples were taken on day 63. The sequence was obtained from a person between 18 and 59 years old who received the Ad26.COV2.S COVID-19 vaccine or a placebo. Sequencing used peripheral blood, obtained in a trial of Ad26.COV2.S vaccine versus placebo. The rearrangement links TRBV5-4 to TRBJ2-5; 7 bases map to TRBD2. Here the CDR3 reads CASSLNGRGVAETQYF. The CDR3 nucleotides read TGTGCCAGCAGCTTGAATGGTCGGGGGGTGGCAGAGACCCAGTACTTC.